Listed below are T cell receptor beta chains from one sample, sequenced in a study of blood T cell repertoires in COVID-19. Sequencing used immunoSEQ multiplex PCR; TCRdb keeps in-frame clones, though not all of them. Here the sample spans about 430,000 clones, approximately 90% being singletons. Sequenced material: PBMCs or T cells enriched from blood (not recorded which). These receptors came from a woman aged 18-29 years who had been exposed to COVID-19. The CDR3 runs from the conserved cysteine through the conserved F or W. A D gene is named only where the DNA matches it firmly.

j_call | v_call | d_call | cdr3_aa
TRBJ2-5 | TRBV23-1 | NA | CASSQSRPDRQETQYF
TRBJ2-1 | TRBV10-2 | TRBD2 | CASTGRLAGPVGQFF
TRBJ2-7 | TRBV27 | NA | CASSYKLSYEQYF
TRBJ2-1 | TRBV28 | NA | CASTSRGLDYNEQFF
TRBJ1-3 | TRBV7-6 | TRBD1 | CASSLGRRGQARYFSGNTIYF
TRBJ2-7 | TRBV28 | TRBD2 | CASSLSTSGGPSSYEQYF
TRBJ1-2 | TRBV4-1 | TRBD1 | CASSLPGQGSHGYTF
TRBJ2-3 | TRBV29-1 | TRBD2 | CSVLLAADTQYF
TRBJ1-2 | TRBV5-1 | TRBD1 | CASSPTRQGYGYTF
TRBJ2-2 | TRBV29-1 | NA | CSVFSSNTGELFF
TRBJ1-1 | TRBV5-1 | TRBD1 | CASSLATGVVMNTEAFF
TRBJ1-5 | TRBV6-6 | NA | CASTLGGSNQPQHF
TRBJ1-1 | TRBV3-1/TRBV3-2 | NA | CASSDNRVNTEAFF
TRBJ2-7 | TRBV7-9 | NA | CASSLSQETYEQYF
TRBJ1-2 | TRBV28 | NA | CASSLIPSFGYTF
TRBJ2-3 | TRBV4-2 | TRBD2 | CASSQGTSGGINTQYF
TRBJ2-7 | TRBV4-1 | TRBD2 | CASSQETNPGLVLYEQYF
TRBJ2-1 | TRBV9 | NA | CASSGSLSSYNEQFF
TRBJ2-7 | TRBV5-5 | TRBD1 | CASSLTPGQGTYEQYF
TRBJ2-5 | TRBV18 | NA | CASSPDSQETQYF
TRBJ1-6 | TRBV2 | NA | CASRGGWSPLHF
TRBJ2-3 | TRBV27 | NA | CASSGRTRATDTQYF
TRBJ2-1 | TRBV7-2 | TRBD1 | CASSFSGQGVYNEQFF
TRBJ2-3 | TRBV10-2 | TRBD1 | CASSDGTGGYF
TRBJ2-7 | TRBV15 | NA | CATSRGGRIGEQYF
TRBJ1-3 | TRBV9 | NA | CASSVGEGTRGNTIYF
TRBJ1-2 | TRBV3-1/TRBV3-2 | NA | CASSQASNYGYTF
TRBJ2-2 | TRBV7-3 | TRBD1 | CASSASGQGSGELFF
TRBJ2-7 | TRBV13 | NA | CASSLGRGTYEQYF
TRBJ2-5 | TRBV7-9 | NA | CASSLVGGETQYF
TRBJ1-1 | TRBV28 | NA | CASSSPTVENTEAFF
TRBJ2-7 | TRBV2 | NA | CASRERTGSYEQYF
TRBJ1-5 | TRBV13 | NA | CASSLGADSNQPQHF
TRBJ2-7 | TRBV27 | TRBD1 | CASSFRTGYEQYF
TRBJ2-1 | TRBV12-1 | NA | CASSPPGSGSWFF
TRBJ1-1 | TRBV7-9 | NA | CASSLEGVKNTEAFF
TRBJ1-6 | TRBV5-6 | NA | CASSRYRDGANSPLHF
TRBJ1-3 | TRBV28 | TRBD1 | CASSVLGTDSGNTIYF
TRBJ2-1 | TRBV14 | TRBD2 | CASSQLGTSSYNEQFF
TRBJ2-3 | TRBV10-2 | TRBD2 | CASSESVAGGLFGTDTQYF
TRBJ2-2 | TRBV7-9 | TRBD2 | CASSLALAAPIRTGELFF
TRBJ2-1 | TRBV6-5 | TRBD2 | CASSWASGSYEQFF
TRBJ2-1 | TRBV5-6 | NA | CASSFGVSEQFF
TRBJ2-2 | TRBV19 | NA | CASSISGGFTGELFF
TRBJ1-2 | TRBV29-1 | NA | CSVDAGPYYGYTF
TRBJ2-3 | TRBV2 | TRBD1 | CASHRDRGPDTQYF
TRBJ2-3 | TRBV6-1 | NA | CASSGLRVRGPDTQYF
TRBJ2-4 | TRBV6-6 | TRBD1 | CASSPLRQGANIQYF
TRBJ2-2 | TRBV9 | TRBD2 | CARVRGLASNTGELFF
TRBJ2-3 | TRBV5-1 | NA | CASSRRVGTDTQYF
TRBJ2-7 | TRBV7-9 | NA | CASSSSPRGGSYEQYF
TRBJ2-1 | TRBV27 | NA | CASSPQPGNEQFF
TRBJ2-7 | TRBV27 | NA | CASALGTYLDEQYF